This TCR beta chain is drawn from a study of T cell responses to AZD1222 COVID-19 vaccine. Study-wide results and limits: Repertoire samples came only from after the peak T cell response. Donors were largely white British and mainly female; clonal diversity was possibly underestimated.

In the case of this clone: The antigen is undetermined.

Assay used: immunoSEQ multiplex PCR; TCRdb lists only in-frame clones, some missing. The table lists 89,000 or so clones, 65% to 90% of them singletons. The V gene's germline CDR1 is LGHNA and CDR2 YSLEER. V gave up 3 bases and J gave up 6 bases; unmatched junction bases: 10. The CDR3 loop spans 15 amino acids. This TCR came from an adult in good health. Sequencing used peripheral blood, obtained on day 0 of AZD1222 vaccination. V is TRBV4-3 and J is TRBJ2-7; 8 positions match TRBD2. The CDR3 nucleotides read TGCGCCAGCAGCCATAGAGCGGGAGCCCCCCTCGAGCAGTACTTC. It specifies CASSHRAGAPLEQYF.